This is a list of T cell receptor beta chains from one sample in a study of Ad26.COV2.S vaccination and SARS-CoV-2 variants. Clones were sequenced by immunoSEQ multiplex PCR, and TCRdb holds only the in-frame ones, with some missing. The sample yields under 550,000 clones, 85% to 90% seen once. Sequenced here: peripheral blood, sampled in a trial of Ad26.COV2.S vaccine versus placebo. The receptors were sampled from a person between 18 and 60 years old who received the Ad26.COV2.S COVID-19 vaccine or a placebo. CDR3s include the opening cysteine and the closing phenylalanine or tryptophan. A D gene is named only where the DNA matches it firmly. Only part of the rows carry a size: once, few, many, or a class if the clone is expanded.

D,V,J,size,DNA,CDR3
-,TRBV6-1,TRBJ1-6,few,TGTGCCAGCAGTGAGGCTAGTTTTTTGAGCTCCTATAATTCACCCCTCCACTTT,CASSEASFLSSYNSPLHF
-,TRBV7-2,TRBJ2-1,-,TGTGCCAGCGGGGTCGGGTACAATGAGCAGTTCTTC,CASGVGYNEQFF
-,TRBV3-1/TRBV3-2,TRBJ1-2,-,TGTGCCAGCAGCCAAGAGTCTCCGAGGGGCTATGGCTACACCTTC,CASSQESPRGYGYTF
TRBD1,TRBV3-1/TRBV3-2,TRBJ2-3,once,TGTGCCAGCAGCCAATCTACATCTAGGGGGACAGGTCCCCTTAGCACAGATACGCAGTATTTT,CASSQSTSRGTGPLSTDTQYF
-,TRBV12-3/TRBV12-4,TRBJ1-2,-,TGTGCCAGCAGACTCAGGGGAGACTATGGCTACACCTTC,CASRLRGDYGYTF
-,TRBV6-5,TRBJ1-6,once,TGTGCCAGCAGTTACTCGAGGGGGTTCTATAATTCACCCCTCCACTTT,CASSYSRGFYNSPLHF
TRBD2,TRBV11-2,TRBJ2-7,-,TGTGCCAGCAGCCCCACCCCGGGACTAGCGCCAGGCTCCTACGAGCAGTACTTC,CASSPTPGLAPGSYEQYF
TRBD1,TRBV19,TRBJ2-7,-,TGTGCCAGTAGTATGGACAGGTTTTCCTACGAGCAGTACTTC,CASSMDRFSYEQYF
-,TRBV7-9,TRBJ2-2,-,TGTGCCAGCAGCTGGGCGGCACGGCCGTCGAACACCGGGGAGCTGTTTTTT,CASSWAARPSNTGELFF
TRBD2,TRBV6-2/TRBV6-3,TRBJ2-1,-,TGTGCCAGCACCCCGGGACTAGCGGGGGGGACCTACAATGAGCAGTTCTTC,CASTPGLAGGTYNEQFF
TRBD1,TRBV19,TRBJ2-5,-,TGTGCCAGTAGTAGCGACAGGGGGCAAGAGACCCAGTACTTC,CASSSDRGQETQYF
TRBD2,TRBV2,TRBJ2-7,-,TGTGCCAGCAGTGAGGGAGGGAACGAGCAGTACTTC,CASSEGGNEQYF
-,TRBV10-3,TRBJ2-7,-,TGTGCCATCAGTGACGGTGACTACGAGCAGTACTTC,CAISDGDYEQYF
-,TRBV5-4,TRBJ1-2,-,TGTGCCAGCAGCCTCAAAGACAACCTCTATGGCTACACCTTC,CASSLKDNLYGYTF
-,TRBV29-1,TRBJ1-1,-,TGCAGCGCCGCGCAGGGGAACACTGAAGCTTTCTTT,CSAAQGNTEAFF
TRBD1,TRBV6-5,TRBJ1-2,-,TGTGCCAGCAGTTACTCCGGGACAGGGGCCGGCTACACCTTC,CASSYSGTGAGYTF
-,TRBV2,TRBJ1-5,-,TGTGCCAGCAGTGATGCGGGCGACGGTTTTCTAATGGGCAATCAGCCCCAGCATTTT,CASSDAGDGFLMGNQPQHF
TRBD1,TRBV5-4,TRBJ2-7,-,TGTGCCAGCAGCTTCGGGACAGTGGACTACGAGCAGTACTTC,CASSFGTVDYEQYF
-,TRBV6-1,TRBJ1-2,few,TGTGCCAGCAGTGATCAGGAGGAACTTGGCTACACCTTC,CASSDQEELGYTF
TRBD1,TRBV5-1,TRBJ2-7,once,TGCGCCAGCAGCCCCGGACAGGAACTATACGAGCAGTACTTC,CASSPGQELYEQYF
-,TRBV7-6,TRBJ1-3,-,TGTGCCAGCAGCTTAGTCGCGGAGGCCTCTGGAAACACCATATATTTT,CASSLVAEASGNTIYF
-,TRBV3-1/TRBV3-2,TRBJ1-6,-,TGTGCCAGCAGCCAAGGTCGCCGTAATTCACCCCTCCACTTT,CASSQGRRNSPLHF
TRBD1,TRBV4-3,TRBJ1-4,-,TGCGCCAGCAGCCAAAATTTCGTGAGGACAGGGGGCGAGGAAAAACTGTTTTTT,CASSQNFVRTGGEEKLFF
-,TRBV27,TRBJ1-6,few,TGTGCCAGCAGTTTTGGCGGGGGGAATTCACCCCTCCACTTT,CASSFGGGNSPLHF
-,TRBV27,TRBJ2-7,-,TGTGCCAGCAGTTTACAAGACAACTCCTACGAGCAGTACTTC,CASSLQDNSYEQYF
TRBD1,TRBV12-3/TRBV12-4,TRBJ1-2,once,TGTGCCAGCAGTTCTGGACAGGGTGATGGCTACACCTTC,CASSSGQGDGYTF
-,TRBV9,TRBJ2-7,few,TGTGCCAGCAGCGTAGAATGGGACGGGACCTACGAGCAGTACTTC,CASSVEWDGTYEQYF
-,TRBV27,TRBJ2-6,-,TGTGCCAGCAGTCCGGCAGGGGCCAACGTCCTGACTTTC,CASSPAGANVLTF
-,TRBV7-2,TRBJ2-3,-,TGTGCCAGCAGCTTAGCCCTTACGGGGGATACGCAGTATTTT,CASSLALTGDTQYF
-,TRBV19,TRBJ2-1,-,TGTGCCAGTAGTCCCGGGGGCCTCTACAATGAGCAGTTCTTC,CASSPGGLYNEQFF
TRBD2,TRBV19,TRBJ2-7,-,TGTGCCAGTAGTACCCCTACTAGCGGGTCCTACGAGCAGTACTTC,CASSTPTSGSYEQYF
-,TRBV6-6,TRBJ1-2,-,TGTGCCAGCGGTTGGCTGGGCCCCAAGAACGATGGCTACACCTTC,CASGWLGPKNDGYTF
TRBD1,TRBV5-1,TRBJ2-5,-,TGCGCCAGCAGGAGGGGACAGGTGGAGACCCAGTACTTC,CASRRGQVETQYF
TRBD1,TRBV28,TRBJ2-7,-,TGTGCCACAACCCGACAGGGGTTTAGTAATGGAGAGCAGTACTTC,CATTRQGFSNGEQYF
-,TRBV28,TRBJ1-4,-,TGTGCCAGCACCACACTAGGGACAAAACTGTTTTTT,CASTTLGTKLFF
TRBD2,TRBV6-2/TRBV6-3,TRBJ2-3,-,TGTGCCAGCAGTGCTCCGGGACTAGCGGGGGGGCCCGAATATTTT,CASSAPGLAGGPEYF
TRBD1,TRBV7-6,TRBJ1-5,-,TGTGCCAGCAGCTTATGCTACAGGGGGTCTTACGGTCAGCCCCAGCATTTT,CASSLCYRGSYGQPQHF